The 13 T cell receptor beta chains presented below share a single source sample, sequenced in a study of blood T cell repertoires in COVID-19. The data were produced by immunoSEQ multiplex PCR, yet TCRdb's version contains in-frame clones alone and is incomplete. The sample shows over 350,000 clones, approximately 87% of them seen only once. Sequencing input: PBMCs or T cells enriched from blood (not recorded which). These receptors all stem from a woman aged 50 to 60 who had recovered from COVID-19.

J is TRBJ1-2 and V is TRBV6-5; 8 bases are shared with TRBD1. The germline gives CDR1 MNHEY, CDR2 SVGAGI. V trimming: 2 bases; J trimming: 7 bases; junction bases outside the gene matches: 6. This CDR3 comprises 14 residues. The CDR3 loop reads CASSYADRVTGYTF. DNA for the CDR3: TGTGCCAGCAGTTACGCGGACAGGGTGACTGGCTACACCTTC.

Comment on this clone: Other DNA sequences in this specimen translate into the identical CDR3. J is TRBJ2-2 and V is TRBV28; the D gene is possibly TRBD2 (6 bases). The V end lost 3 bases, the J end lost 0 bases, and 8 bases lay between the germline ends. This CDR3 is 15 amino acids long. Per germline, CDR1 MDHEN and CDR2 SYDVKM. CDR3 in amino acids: CASSLGGANTGELFF. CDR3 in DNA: TGTGCCAGCAGTTTGGGAGGCGCGAACACCGGGGAGCTGTTTTTT. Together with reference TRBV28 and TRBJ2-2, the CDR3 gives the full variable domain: DVKVTQSSRYLVKRTGEKVFLECVQDMDHENMFWYRQDPGLGLRLIYFSYDVKMKEKGDIPEGYSVSREKKERFSLILESASTNQTSMYLCASSLGGANTGELFFGEGSRLTVL.

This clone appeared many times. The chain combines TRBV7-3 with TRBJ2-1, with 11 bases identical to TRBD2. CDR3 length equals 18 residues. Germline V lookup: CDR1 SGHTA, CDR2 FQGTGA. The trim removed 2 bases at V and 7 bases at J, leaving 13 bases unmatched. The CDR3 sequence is CASSLVGLAGGVGNEQFF. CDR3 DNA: TGTGCCAGCAGCTTAGTGGGCCTAGCGGGGGGCGTTGGGAATGAGCAGTTCTTC. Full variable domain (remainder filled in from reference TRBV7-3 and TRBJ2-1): GAGVSQTPSNKVTEKGKYVELRCDPISGHTALYWYRQSLGQGPEFLIYFQGTGAADDSGLPNDRFFAVRPEGSVSTLKIQRTERGDSAVYLCASSLVGLAGGVGNEQFFGPGTRLTVL.

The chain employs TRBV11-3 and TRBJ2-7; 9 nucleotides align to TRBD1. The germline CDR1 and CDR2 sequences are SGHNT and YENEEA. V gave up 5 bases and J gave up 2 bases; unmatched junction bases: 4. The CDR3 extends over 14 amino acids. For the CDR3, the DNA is TGTGCCAGCAGCCCGGGACAGGGAACCTACGAGCAGTACTTC. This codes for CASSPGQGTYEQYF.

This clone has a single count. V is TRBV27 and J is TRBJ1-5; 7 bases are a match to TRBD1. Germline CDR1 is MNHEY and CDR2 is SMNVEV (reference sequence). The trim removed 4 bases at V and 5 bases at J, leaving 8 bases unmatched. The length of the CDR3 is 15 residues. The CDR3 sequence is CASSSIRDRHQPQHF. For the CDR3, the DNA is TGTGCCAGCAGTTCAATTCGGGACAGACATCAGCCCCAGCATTTT.

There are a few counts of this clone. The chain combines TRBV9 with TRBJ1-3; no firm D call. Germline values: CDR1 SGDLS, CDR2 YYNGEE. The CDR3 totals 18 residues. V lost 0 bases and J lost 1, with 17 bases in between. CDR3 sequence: CASSVAWASGASGNTIYF. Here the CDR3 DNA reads TGTGCCAGCAGCGTAGCATGGGCAAGCGGCGCATCTGGAAACACCATATATTTT.

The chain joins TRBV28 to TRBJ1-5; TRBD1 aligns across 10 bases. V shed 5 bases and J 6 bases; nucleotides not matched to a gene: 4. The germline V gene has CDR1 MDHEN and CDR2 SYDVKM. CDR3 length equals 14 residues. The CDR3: CASSQTGGPQPQHF. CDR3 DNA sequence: TGTGCCAGCAGTCAGACAGGGGGCCCTCAGCCCCAGCATTTT. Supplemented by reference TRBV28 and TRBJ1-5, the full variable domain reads DVKVTQSSRYLVKRTGEKVFLECVQDMDHENMFWYRQDPGLGLRLIYFSYDVKMKEKGDIPEGYSVSREKKERFSLILESASTNQTSMYLCASSQTGGPQPQHFGDGTRLSIL.

The CDR3 DNA follows: TGTGCCATCAGTGATAAAGTGACAGGGTTCCACGAGCAGTACTTC. Encoded protein: CAISDKVTGFHEQYF. The rearrangement links TRBV10-3 to TRBJ2-7, with 7 bases that match TRBD1. With 3 bases clipped from V and 5 bases from J, the junction kept 10 bases outside the gene matches. In germline, CDR1 is ENHRY, CDR2 SYGVKD. This CDR3 is 15 amino acids long.

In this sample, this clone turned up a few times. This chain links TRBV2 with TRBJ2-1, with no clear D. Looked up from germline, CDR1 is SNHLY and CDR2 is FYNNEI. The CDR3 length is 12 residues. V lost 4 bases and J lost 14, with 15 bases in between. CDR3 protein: CASSAFIELKFF. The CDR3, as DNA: TGTGCCAGCAGTGCATTTATCGAGCTGAAGTTCTTC.

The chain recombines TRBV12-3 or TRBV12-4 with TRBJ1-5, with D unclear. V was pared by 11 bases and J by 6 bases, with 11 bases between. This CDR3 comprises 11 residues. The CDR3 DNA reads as TGTGCCGTCGGTAGAGGTCAGCCCCAGCATTTT. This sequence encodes CAVGRGQPQHF.

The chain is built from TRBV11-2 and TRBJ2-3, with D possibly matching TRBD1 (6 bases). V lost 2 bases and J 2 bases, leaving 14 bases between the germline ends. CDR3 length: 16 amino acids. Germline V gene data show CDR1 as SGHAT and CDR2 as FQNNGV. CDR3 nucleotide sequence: TGTGCCAGCAGCTTACAACCGGGACACCTCACAGATACGCAGTATTTT. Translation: CASSLQPGHLTDTQYF.

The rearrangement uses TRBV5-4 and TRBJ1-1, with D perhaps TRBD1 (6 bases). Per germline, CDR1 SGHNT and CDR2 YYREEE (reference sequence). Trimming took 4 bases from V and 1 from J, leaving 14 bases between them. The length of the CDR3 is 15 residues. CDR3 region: CASSPYQTGNTEAFF. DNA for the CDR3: TGTGCCAGCAGCCCCTACCAGACAGGGAACACTGAAGCTTTCTTT.

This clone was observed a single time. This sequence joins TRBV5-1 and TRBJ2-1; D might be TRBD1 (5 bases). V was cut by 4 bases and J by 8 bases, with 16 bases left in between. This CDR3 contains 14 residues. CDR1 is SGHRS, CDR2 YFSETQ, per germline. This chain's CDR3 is CASSPGEEGDEQFF. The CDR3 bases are TGCGCCAGCAGCCCGGGTGAAGAAGGGGATGAGCAGTTCTTC.